The next 29 T cell receptor beta chains were all read from a single sample in a study of T cell repertoires in cytomegalovirus infection. No antigen is known for these receptors. TCRdb re-derived calls from the reads in MiXCR, one entry per CDR3 protein. The sample records approximately 910,000 distinct CDR3 sequences, under 40% being singletons. The sample in question was cultured CD8+ T cells from PBMCs, obtained from culture after CMV antigen stimulation. These TCRs come from a human donor in good health (CMV status not recorded). Some clones in this sample may be carry-over from other donors' samples.

This clonotype was detected many times. The chain carries TRBV6-1 and TRBJ1-4; tentatively, D is TRBD1 (5 bases). V lost 7 bases and J lost 5, with 17 bases in between. Germline CDR1 MNHNS, CDR2 SASEGT. This CDR3 has 15 residues. This CDR3 reads CASTALGGGNEKLFF. The CDR3 coding sequence is TGTGCCAGCACCGCTCTGGGGGGTGGAAATGAAAAACTGTTTTTT.

The rearrangement uses TRBV29-1 and TRBJ2-5, with no clear D. The CDR3 has 12 residues. The ends were cut back, 2 bases at V and 3 bases at J, with 7 bases in the middle. CDR1 SQVTM and CDR2 ANQGSEA come from the germline V gene. The CDR3 nucleotides read TGCAGCGTTGAAAGGCTGGAAGAGACCCAGTACTTC. This codes for CSVERLEETQYF. The full variable domain, with the rest looked up from reference TRBV29-1 and TRBJ2-5, is SAVISQKPSRDICQRGTSLTIQCQVDSQVTMMFWYRQQPGQSLTLIATANQGSEATYESGFVIDKFPISRPNLTFSTLTVSNMSPEDSSIYLCSVERLEETQYFGPGTRLLVL.

The V call is TRBV2, the J call TRBJ1-1, with 9 bases fitting TRBD1. Germline assignment: CDR1 SNHLY and CDR2 FYNNEI. The CDR3 has 15 residues. V lost 6 bases, J lost 4 bases, and 9 bases stayed unmatched. DNA of the CDR3: TGTGCCAGCAGCTCCCCGGGACAGGGCCTCACTGAAGCTTTCTTT. Its translation: CASSSPGQGLTEAFF.

There are a few counts of this clonotype. The rearrangement joins TRBV7-8 to TRBJ2-7, with a weak D call TRBD2 (7 bases). V lost 5 bases and J lost 6, with 14 bases in between. This CDR3 has 13 residues. The V gene's germline CDR1 is SGHVS and CDR2 FQNEAQ. The CDR3 DNA is TGTGCCAGCAGCGGGGGGGCCCCCGCCGAGCAGTACGTC. Translating it yields CASSGGAPAEQYV.

With regard to this clonotype: One end of the junction does not line up with germline, which may come from a read error. V usage is TRBV4-1 and J usage is TRBJ2-5; D may be TRBD1 or TRBD2 (5 bases each). This CDR3 contains 18 residues. Germline values: CDR1 MGHRA, CDR2 YSYEKL. CDR3 loop: CASSQFRDRGNDGGTQYF. The CDR3 nucleotides are TGTGCCAGCAGCCAATTCCGGGACCGGGGAAATGACGGAGGGACCCAGTACTTC.

The gene calls are TRBV19 and TRBJ2-5; no firm D call. This CDR3 has 13 residues. Per germline, CDR1 LNHDA and CDR2 SQIVND (reference sequence). V lost 7 bases to trimming and J lost 0 bases, with 9 bases between them. CDR3 DNA: TGTGCCAGTAAGAACAGACACCAAGAGACCCAGTACTTC. Translation gives CASKNRHQETQYF.

CDR3 coding DNA: TGTGCCAGCATCGGGACTAGCGGGGGCCATGAGCAGTTCTTC. It translates to CASIGTSGGHEQFF. The rearrangement uses TRBV2 and TRBJ2-1; 14 positions match TRBD2. The V gene's germline CDR1 is SNHLY and CDR2 FYNNEI. J was trimmed by 8 bases and V by 7 bases; bases with no gene match: 4. The CDR3 consists of 14 residues. Full variable domain (outside the CDR3, taken from reference TRBV2 and TRBJ2-1): EPEVTQTPSHQVTQMGQEVILRCVPISNHLYFYWYRQILGQKVEFLVSFYNNEISEKSEIFDDQFSVERPDGSNFTLKIRSTKLEDSAMYFCASIGTSGGHEQFFGPGTRLTVL.

This clonotype has a handful of counts. The chain couples TRBV7-9 to TRBJ2-1; 8 bases are shared with TRBD1. Losses at the gene ends were 8 bases for V and 5 bases for J; bases not matched to a gene: 2. The CDR3 loop spans 12 amino acids. In germline, CDR1 is SEHNR, CDR2 FQNEAQ (reference sequence). The CDR3 reads CASRQGHNEQFF. The CDR3 DNA reads TGTGCCAGCCGACAGGGGCACAATGAGCAGTTCTTC.

This clonotype was recorded a few times. The J gene is TRBJ1-4, the V gene TRBV20-1; D is unresolved. The V end lost 3 bases, the J end lost 0 bases, and 8 bases lay between the germline ends. Germline V gene sequence: CDR1 DFQATT, CDR2 SNEGSKA (reference sequence). This CDR3 has 14 amino acids. CDR3 DNA sequence: TGCAGTGCTAGGGCCAGTGCAACTAATGAAAAACTGTTTTTT. Translating gives CSARASATNEKLFF.

The table lists this clonotype with a few counts. The CDR3: CASSIVIAGGQNTGELFF. Written as DNA, the CDR3 is TGTGCCAGTAGTATAGTGATAGCGGGGGGACAGAACACCGGGGAGCTGTTTTTT. This chain uses TRBV19 with TRBJ2-2; TRBD2 matches 10 bases. This CDR3 contains 18 residues. Trimming removed 1 base from V and 1 base from J; junction bases left unmatched: 6. CDR1 is LNHDA and CDR2 is SQIVND in the germline V gene (reference sequence).

The rearrangement uses TRBV6-2 or TRBV6-3 and TRBJ1-2; D unresolved. V was shortened by 0 bases and J by 3 bases, with 8 bases between the two germline ends. The germline CDR1 and CDR2 sequences are MNHEY and SVGEGT. This CDR3 is built from 14 residues. The CDR3 DNA is TGTGCCAGCAGTTACTCAGGCAGCTACTATGGCTACACCTTC. Translating it yields CASSYSGSYYGYTF.

This clonotype was detected only a few times. The chain recombines TRBV7-9 with TRBJ2-7; tentatively, D is TRBD1 (5 bases). The germline V gene encodes CDR1 SEHNR and CDR2 FQNEAQ (reference sequence). The CDR3 totals 13 residues. The V end lost 5 bases, the J end lost 1 base, and 9 bases lay between the germline ends. The CDR3 reads CASSRPGSYEQYV. The CDR3 nucleotides read TGTGCCAGCAGCCGTCCAGGGTCCTACGAGCAGTACGTC.

The chain carries TRBV11-2 and TRBJ2-4; D assignment may be TRBD1 or TRBD2 (6 bases each). Germline CDR1 SGHAT, CDR2 FQNNGV. Between the trimmed V and J ends, which lost 4 bases and 11 bases, there was a span of 18 bases. The length of the CDR3 is 14 residues. CDR3 sequence (DNA): TGTGCCAGCAGCTCCGAAGGGGGGTGGGACTTTCAGTACTTC. This codes for CASSSEGGWDFQYF.

This clonotype was counted ten times or more. CDR3 sequence reads: CASSLGTGGLDGYTF. The CDR3 DNA reads TGTGCCAGCAGTTTAGGGACAGGGGGCCTCGATGGCTACACCTTC. The V and J genes are TRBV12-3 or TRBV12-4 and TRBJ1-2; 11 positions agree with TRBD1. V shed 1 base and J 6 bases; nucleotides not matched to a gene: 4. This CDR3 comprises 15 residues.

There are a few counts of this clonotype. The chain recombines TRBV10-2 with TRBJ2-5; D remains unclear. The germline gives CDR1 WSHSY, CDR2 SAAADI. V was clipped by 8 bases and J by 3 bases, with 13 bases between them. This CDR3 contains 13 residues. CDR3 loop: CASGISTKETQYF. CDR3 nucleotide sequence: TGCGCCAGCGGGATATCAACCAAAGAGACCCAGTACTTC.

This clonotype was counted a few times. This chain connects TRBV6-1 to TRBJ1-1; D may be TRBD1 (5 bases). Per the germline V gene, CDR1 is MNHNS and CDR2 is SASEGT. Trimming removed 0 bases at V and 11 bases at J, with 19 bases between. This CDR3 is 15 amino acids long. CDR3 coding DNA: TGTGCCAGCAGTGAAGCGAGGGGTTTGATAACGGGGGCTTTCTTT. Encoded protein: CASSEARGLITGAFF.

This clonotype turned up a few times. The V and J genes are TRBV7-9 and TRBJ1-1; D gene unclear. The CDR3 spans 12 residues. Germline loops: CDR1 SEHNR, CDR2 FQNEAQ (reference sequence). Deletions cut 0 bases from V and 7 bases from J, with 6 bases between. The CDR3 DNA is TGTGCCAGCAGCTTAGCTGCCGATGAAGCTTTCTTT. It encodes CASSLAADEAFF.

The genes are TRBV12-3 or TRBV12-4 and TRBJ2-7, with D possibly matching TRBD2 (7 bases). Trimming shortened V by 5 bases and J by 3 bases, and 11 bases separated the two germline ends. CDR3 length: 13 amino acids. The CDR3 is CASSQGGGYEQYV. The DNA of the CDR3 is TGTGCCAGCAGTCAAGGGGGGGGCTACGAGCAGTACGTC.

Of note for this clonotype: This sequence may be a read error, since a much larger clone differs from it by one base. This chain joins TRBV2 and TRBJ1-4; D gene uncertain. Trimming pared 4 bases from V and 7 bases from J, leaving 7 bases between. The germline CDR1 and CDR2 sequences are SNHLY and FYNNEI. This CDR3 spans 12 amino acids. CDR3 coding DNA: TGTGCCAGCAGTGTACCGGGTGAAAAACTGTTTTTT. Translation: CASSVPGEKLFF.

This chain uses TRBV11-2 with TRBJ1-6; no clear D gene. The germline V and J ends were trimmed by 2 bases and 7 bases, with 18 bases remaining between them. The CDR3 runs 17 residues. CDR1 SGHAT and CDR2 FQNNGV come from the germline V gene. Written as DNA, the CDR3 is TGTGCCAGCAGCTTACGCCACCTATCCAAACCCAATTCACCCCTCCACTTT. Translated, it gives CASSLRHLSKPNSPLHF.

This clonotype was found once. The chain links TRBV27 to TRBJ1-1; D possibly corresponds to TRBD1 (5 bases). The germline V and J ends were trimmed by 3 bases and 4 bases, with 12 bases remaining between them. Germline V gene sequence: CDR1 MNHEY, CDR2 SMNVEV (reference sequence). There are 14 residues in the CDR3. Here the CDR3 DNA reads TGTGCCAGCAGTTTGACTATGAGGGGCACTGAAGCTTTCTTT. Translation gives CASSLTMRGTEAFF.

This clonotype was seen a handful of times. The gene calls are TRBV11-2 and TRBJ2-2, with D maybe TRBD1 (6 bases). CDR1 is SGHAT, CDR2 FQNNGV, per germline. V was pared by 2 bases and J by 9 bases, with 13 bases between. The CDR3 has 14 amino acids. CDR3 DNA sequence: TGTGCCAGCAGCTTAACAGGGCCTGGGAGGGAGCTGTTTTTT. Translated: CASSLTGPGRELFF. Drawing the rest from reference TRBV11-2 and TRBJ2-2, the complete variable domain is EAGVAQSPRYKIIEKRQSVAFWCNPISGHATLYWYQQILGQGPKLLIQFQNNGVVDDSQLPKDRFSAERLKGVDSTLKIQPAKLEDSAVYLCASSLTGPGRELFFGEGSRLTVL.

This clonotype has only a few counts. The chain combines TRBV23-1 with TRBJ2-5, with TRBD1 as a possible D gene (6 bases). TRBV23-1 is flagged as an ORF with uncertain function. CDR3 length equals 14 residues. V was pared by 3 bases and J by 2 bases, with 10 bases between. CDR3: CASSQTGQQETQYF. CDR3 sequence (DNA): TGCGCCAGCAGTCAGACCGGACAGCAAGAGACCCAGTACTTC.

The gene calls are TRBV4-1 and TRBJ1-1; tentatively, D is TRBD1 (5 bases). Germline CDR1 and CDR2: MGHRA and YSYEKL. V was pared by 0 bases and J by 10 bases, with 15 bases between. There are 14 residues in the CDR3. The CDR3 protein is CASSQESSRGVAFF. CDR3 bases: TGCGCCAGCAGCCAAGAATCAAGCCGGGGGGTAGCTTTCTTT.

This clonotype is a singleton in its sample. V gene TRBV7-9 combines with J gene TRBJ2-7; D perhaps matches TRBD1 (6 bases). This CDR3 has 14 residues. Deletions cut 5 bases from V and 5 bases from J, with 16 bases between. Germline values: CDR1 SEHNR, CDR2 FQNEAQ (reference sequence). CDR3 nucleotide sequence: TGTGCCAGCAGCCCGGGACAATGGGGGAACGAGCAGTACTTC. As protein: CASSPGQWGNEQYF.

This chain connects TRBV27 to TRBJ2-1; 11 nucleotides agree with TRBD2. The CDR3 has 15 amino acids. CDR1 MNHEY and CDR2 SMNVEV come from the germline V gene (reference sequence). V lost 0 bases to trimming and J lost 8 bases; unmatched junction nucleotides: 3. The DNA of the CDR3 is TGTGCCAGCAGTTTATCAGGGACTAGCGGTTATGAGCAGTTCTTC. Amino acid sequence: CASSLSGTSGYEQFF.

This clonotype was detected ten times or more. The chain uses TRBV7-8 and TRBJ1-1; D unclear. Between the trimmed V and J ends, which lost 4 bases and 7 bases, there was a span of 22 bases. Germline CDR1 reads SGHVS; CDR2 reads FQNEAQ. This CDR3 region has 16 residues. The CDR3 reads CASSWNTQDPKGEAFF. The CDR3 coding sequence is TGTGCCAGCAGCTGGAATACTCAGGACCCGAAGGGTGAAGCTTTCTTT.

This clonotype was seen at least ten times. This chain connects TRBV7-2 to TRBJ2-3; D is ambiguous. CDR1 and CDR2 (germline): SGHTA, FQGNSA. The CDR3 consists of 16 residues. The V and J ends lost 1 base and 6 bases respectively, with 17 bases between them. Here the CDR3 DNA reads TGTGCCAGCAGCTTAGATGTGGGGTCCCCGGCCGATACGCAGTATTTT. Translated, it gives CASSLDVGSPADTQYF. Full variable domain (remainder filled in from reference TRBV7-2 and TRBJ2-3): GAGVSQSPSNKVTEKGKDVELRCDPISGHTALYWYRQSLGQGLEFLIYFQGNSAPDKSGLPSDRFSAERTGGSVSTLTIQRTQQEDSAVYLCASSLDVGSPADTQYFGPGTRLTVL.

The V call is TRBV19, the J call TRBJ1-1; D is ambiguous. CDR1 is LNHDA and CDR2 is SQIVND in the germline V gene (reference sequence). The CDR3 has 11 residues. V lost 7 bases to trimming and J lost 7 bases, with 10 bases between them. CDR3 loop: CASIEASEAFF. DNA for the CDR3: TGTGCCAGTATCGAGGCGAGTGAAGCTTTCTTT.